This T cell receptor beta chain was recovered during a study of shared clonotypes between healthy human individuals. General study points: Shared clonotypes: 4.5% to 6.5% naive CD4, 3.5% to 4% naive CD8, around 2.4% memory CD4, about 0.4% memory CD8.

CDR3 length: 15 residues. In germline, CDR1 is SNHLY, CDR2 FYNNEI. The V gene end was trimmed by 8 bases and the J gene end by 7 bases; junction bases not matched to a gene: 13. This clone appeared a single time. The antigen remains undetermined. Data came from immunoSEQ multiplex PCR; TCRdb stores just in-frame clones and leaves some out. Here the sample spans fewer than 350,000 clones, around nine tenths being singletons. The V and J genes are TRBV2 and TRBJ2-5; 10 nucleotides agree with TRBD1. Sequencing input: memory CD8+ T cells sorted from blood. Subset meaning: CD45RO+ cells pooled with CCR7-negative TemRA cells. The TCR was taken from a man in his late teens or twenties in good health. This chain's CDR3 is CASGQDRGQFGTQYF. CDR3 nucleotide sequence: TGTGCCAGCGGTCAAGACAGGGGGCAATTCGGGACCCAGTACTTC.